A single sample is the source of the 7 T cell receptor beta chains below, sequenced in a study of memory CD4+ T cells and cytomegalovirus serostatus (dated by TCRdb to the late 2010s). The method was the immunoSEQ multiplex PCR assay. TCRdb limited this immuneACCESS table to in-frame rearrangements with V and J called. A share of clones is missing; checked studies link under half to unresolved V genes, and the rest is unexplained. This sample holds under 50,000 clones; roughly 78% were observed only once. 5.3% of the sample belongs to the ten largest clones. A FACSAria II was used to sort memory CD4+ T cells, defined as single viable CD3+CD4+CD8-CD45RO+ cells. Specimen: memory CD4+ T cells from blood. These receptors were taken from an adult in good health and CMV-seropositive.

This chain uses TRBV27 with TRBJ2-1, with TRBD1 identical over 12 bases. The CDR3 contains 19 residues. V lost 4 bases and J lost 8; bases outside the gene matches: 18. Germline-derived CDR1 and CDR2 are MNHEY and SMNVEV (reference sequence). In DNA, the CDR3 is TGTGCCAGCAGTTCCCGGGACAGGGGGCGGTTTCCCTTAGTGGATGAGCAGTTCTTC. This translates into CASSSRDRGRFPLVDEQFF.

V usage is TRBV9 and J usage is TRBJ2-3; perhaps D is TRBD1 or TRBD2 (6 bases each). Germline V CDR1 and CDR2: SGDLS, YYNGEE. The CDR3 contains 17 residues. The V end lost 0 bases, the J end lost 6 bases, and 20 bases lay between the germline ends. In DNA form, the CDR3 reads TGTGCCAGCAGCGTAGCTCCCGGAGGGGGGACGGGGGATACGCAGTATTTT. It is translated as CASSVAPGGGTGDTQYF.

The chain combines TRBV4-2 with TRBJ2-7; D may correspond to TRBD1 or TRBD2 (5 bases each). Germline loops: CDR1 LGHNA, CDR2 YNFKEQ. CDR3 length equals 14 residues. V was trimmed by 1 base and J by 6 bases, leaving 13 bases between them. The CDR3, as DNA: TGTGCCAGCAGCCAAGGGGACGAAGGTGTCGAGCAGTACTTC. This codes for CASSQGDEGVEQYF.

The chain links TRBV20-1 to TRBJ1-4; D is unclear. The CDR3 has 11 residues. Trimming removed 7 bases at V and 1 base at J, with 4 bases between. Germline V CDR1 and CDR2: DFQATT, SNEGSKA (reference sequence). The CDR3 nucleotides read TGCAGTGTTCTAACTAATGAAAAACTGTTTTTT. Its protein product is CSVLTNEKLFF.

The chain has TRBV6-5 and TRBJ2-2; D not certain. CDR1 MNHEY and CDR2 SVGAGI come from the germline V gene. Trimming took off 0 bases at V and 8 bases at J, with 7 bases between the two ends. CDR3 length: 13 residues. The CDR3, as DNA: TGTGCCAGCAGTTACTCCAGTGAAGGGGAGCTGTTTTTT. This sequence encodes CASSYSSEGELFF.

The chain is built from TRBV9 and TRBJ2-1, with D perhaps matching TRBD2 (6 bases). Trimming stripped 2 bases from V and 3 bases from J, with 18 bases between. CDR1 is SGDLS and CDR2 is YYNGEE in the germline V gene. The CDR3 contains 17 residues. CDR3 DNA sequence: TGTGCCAGCAGCGTGGGTTCGGAGGGAGTCGGCTACAATGAGCAGTTCTTC. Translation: CASSVGSEGVGYNEQFF.

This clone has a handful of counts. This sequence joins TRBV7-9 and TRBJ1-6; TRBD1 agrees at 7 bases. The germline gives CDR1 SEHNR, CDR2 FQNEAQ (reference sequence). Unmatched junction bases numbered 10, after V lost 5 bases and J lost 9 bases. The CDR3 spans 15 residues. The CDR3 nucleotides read TGTGCCAGCAGCCTGACAGGGCTCGTCAGTTCACCCCTCCACTTT. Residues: CASSLTGLVSSPLHF.